This entry is about one T cell receptor (beta chain). These data originate in a study of lymphopenia after photon versus proton radiotherapy. Assay used: immunoSEQ multiplex PCR; TCRdb lists only in-frame clones, some missing. This sample has tens of thousands of clones, with 85% found just once. This TCR was recovered from a man in his forties with gastric cancer. Sequencing used peripheral blood, obtained from a patient treated with photon-based radiotherapy.

CDR3 bases: TGTGCCAGCAGCCTCAGGGGGTTCTATGGCTACACCTTC. Residues: CASSLRGFYGYTF. This sequence joins TRBV5-4 and TRBJ1-2, with 7 bases identical to TRBD1. The junction had 4 bases not matched to a gene; V was cut back by 4 bases and J by 4 bases. From germline, CDR1 is SGHNT and CDR2 YYREEE (reference sequence). The CDR3 has 13 amino acids.